The 32 T cell receptor beta chains below were found in one sample sequenced in a study of cytotoxic CD8 clonotypes in ibrutinib-treated CLL. Only in-frame clones appear in the TCRdb table, and some are missing; sequencing was by immunoSEQ multiplex PCR. The table shows approximately 120,000 clones, with more than 55% occurring only once. The sequences come from PBMCs, collected after 24 months of ibrutinib treatment. Receptors were obtained from a human donor with chronic lymphocytic leukemia.

This clone was observed a handful of times. V usage is TRBV10-3 and J usage is TRBJ1-1; possibly TRBD1 for D (5 bases). CDR3 size: 15 residues. V dropped 3 bases and J dropped 4 bases, with 15 bases sitting between them. Germline CDR1 is ENHRY and CDR2 is SYGVKD. The CDR3 DNA sequence: TGTGCCATCAGTGATCGGGGCAGGGAGTTCACTGAAGCTTTCTTT. Translating gives CAISDRGREFTEAFF.

The J gene is TRBJ2-1, the V gene TRBV5-8, with D possibly matching TRBD2 (6 bases). The germline V gene encodes CDR1 SGHTS and CDR2 YDEGEE. This CDR3 has 14 amino acids. Deletions cut 4 bases from V and 0 bases from J, with 8 bases between. CDR3 region: CASSGGISYNEQFF. In nucleotides, the CDR3 is TGTGCCAGCAGCGGCGGGATCTCCTACAATGAGCAGTTCTTC.

The chain combines TRBV10-1 with TRBJ1-2; D might be TRBD1 (5 bases). The CDR3 is 14 residues long. Between the trimmed V and J ends, which lost 3 bases and 3 bases, there was a span of 11 bases. Germline V gene lookup returns CDR1 WNHNN and CDR2 SYGVQD (reference sequence). CDR3 protein: CASSDSRDYYGYTF. In nucleotides, the CDR3 is TGCGCCAGCAGTGACTCAAGGGACTACTATGGCTACACCTTC.

The rearrangement links TRBV4-2 to TRBJ2-7; D not certain. This CDR3 spans 18 amino acids. V lost 1 base to trimming and J lost 0 bases, with 19 bases between them. Per germline, CDR1 LGHNA and CDR2 YNFKEQ. CDR3 amino acids: CASSQVGALGPSSYEQYF. CDR3 DNA: TGTGCCAGCAGCCAAGTCGGCGCTTTAGGACCGAGCTCCTACGAGCAGTACTTC.

This chain links TRBV5-1 with TRBJ1-4; TRBD1 might be the D (5 bases). Looked up from germline, CDR1 is SGHRS and CDR2 is YFSETQ. Trimming removed 4 bases from V and 4 bases from J, with 8 bases in between. This CDR3 is built from 13 residues. This chain's CDR3 is CASSLTVNEKLFF. In nucleotides, the CDR3 is TGCGCCAGCAGCCTGACAGTTAATGAAAAACTGTTTTTT.

This chain joins TRBV9 and TRBJ1-2; no reliable D call. The V gene's germline CDR1 is SGDLS and CDR2 YYNGEE. Trimming removed 1 base from V and 0 bases from J, with 10 bases in between. The CDR3 has 15 residues. CDR3 bases: TGTGCCAGCAGCGTAAGATTGGATTCTAACTATGGCTACACCTTC. This gives the protein CASSVRLDSNYGYTF. Full variable domain (outside the CDR3, taken from reference TRBV9 and TRBJ1-2): DSGVTQTPKHLITATGQRVTLRCSPRSGDLSVYWYQQSLDQGLQFLIQYYNGEERAKGNILERFSAQQFPDLHSELNLSSLELGDSALYFCASSVRLDSNYGYTFGSGTRLTVV.

This clone appeared a few times. The chain carries TRBV19 and TRBJ1-5; the D gene is possibly TRBD1 (5 bases). Trimming removed 5 bases from V and 0 bases from J, with 8 bases in between. The CDR3 has 14 residues. Germline V gene data show CDR1 as LNHDA and CDR2 as SQIVND (reference sequence). The CDR3 loop is CASSSGLSNQPQHF. In nucleotides, the CDR3 is TGTGCCAGTAGTTCAGGGCTTAGCAATCAGCCCCAGCATTTT.

A few counts support this clone. The CDR3 loop is CSVQGPYEQYF. The CDR3 nucleotides read TGCAGTGTTCAGGGCCCCTACGAGCAGTACTTC. This chain links TRBV20-1 with TRBJ2-7, with D tentatively TRBD1 (5 bases). V gave up 7 bases and J gave up 2 bases, with 9 bases separating them. Germline V CDR1 and CDR2: DFQATT, SNEGSKA (reference sequence). CDR3 length: 11 residues.

The CDR3 loop reads CASSLGQGPEAFF. In DNA, the CDR3 is TGCGCCAGCAGCTTAGGACAGGGGCCTGAAGCTTTCTTT. The chain has TRBV5-1 and TRBJ1-1; TRBD1 matches at 9 bases. The V gene end was trimmed by 2 bases and the J gene end by 6 bases; junction bases not matched to a gene: 2. The germline gives CDR1 SGHRS, CDR2 YFSETQ. This CDR3 is 13 amino acids long.

In this sample, this clone turned up a few times. The chain employs TRBV2 and TRBJ2-7; 11 positions agree with TRBD1. V shed 6 bases and J 5 bases; nucleotides not matched to a gene: 6. CDR3 size: 14 residues. The germline V gene encodes CDR1 SNHLY and CDR2 FYNNEI. In DNA form, the CDR3 reads TGTGCCAGCAGACTGAGGACAGGGGGCGACGAGCAGTACTTC. It yields the protein CASRLRTGGDEQYF.

The rearrangement joins TRBV18 to TRBJ2-7; 9 nucleotides line up with TRBD1. The CDR3 is 15 amino acids. V gave up 3 bases and J gave up 6 bases; unmatched junction bases: 9. Germline V gene lookup returns CDR1 KGHSH and CDR2 LQKENI. The CDR3 sequence is CASSPPGQGMGEQYF. In nucleotides, the CDR3 is TGTGCCAGCTCACCTCCGGGACAGGGTATGGGCGAGCAGTACTTC.

V is TRBV25-1 and J is TRBJ1-2; 7 positions agree with TRBD1. This CDR3 contains 14 residues. Germline loops: CDR1 MGHDK, CDR2 SYGVNS. The V segment lost 5 bases and the J segment 4 bases; nucleotides outside the gene matches: 7. CDR3 coding DNA: TGTGCCAGCAGTAAACCGGGACAGCTCTATGGCTACACCTTC. It translates to CASSKPGQLYGYTF.

For the CDR3, the DNA is TGTGCCAGCTCACCCCTCTTAGCGGGGGGCACCGGGGAGCTGTTTTTT. Translation: CASSPLLAGGTGELFF. The rearrangement uses TRBV18 and TRBJ2-2; TRBD2 aligns across 10 bases. Per germline, CDR1 KGHSH and CDR2 LQKENI. V shed 3 bases and J 4 bases; nucleotides not matched to a gene: 5. The CDR3 consists of 16 residues.

J is TRBJ1-4 and V is TRBV2; 7 nucleotides align to TRBD1. The junction had 1 base not matched to a gene; V was cut back by 6 bases and J by 3 bases. Germline V gene lookup returns CDR1 SNHLY and CDR2 FYNNEI. This CDR3 has 13 amino acids. This CDR3 reads CASRGTANEKLFF. CDR3 DNA: TGTGCCAGCAGAGGGACAGCTAATGAAAAACTGTTTTTT.

This clone came up a few times. The V call is TRBV5-1, the J call TRBJ1-1, with D uncertain. In germline, CDR1 is SGHRS, CDR2 YFSETQ. The CDR3 length is 12 residues. Trimming left V 2 bases short and J 5 bases short, with 7 bases between. The DNA of the CDR3 is TGCGCCAGCAGCTTATCCGGGACTGAAGCTTTCTTT. As protein: CASSLSGTEAFF.

The chain combines TRBV29-1 with TRBJ1-5, with D possibly being TRBD1 (6 bases). The CDR3 sequence is 15 residues long. V was cut by 4 bases and J by 0 bases, with 13 bases left in between. Germline loops: CDR1 SQVTM, CDR2 ANQGSEA. The DNA of the CDR3 is TGCAGCGTTGCGGAGGGGGGGTATAGCAATCAGCCCCAGCATTTT. It encodes CSVAEGGYSNQPQHF.

The chain recombines TRBV5-4 with TRBJ1-3, with D perhaps matching TRBD1 (5 bases). The CDR3 sequence is 18 residues long. Germline CDR1 is SGHNT and CDR2 is YYREEE (reference sequence). With 2 bases removed from V and 0 bases from J, the gap between germline ends came to 18 bases. The CDR3 sequence: CASSFRASGPFSGNTIYF. CDR3 in DNA: TGTGCCAGCAGCTTTAGAGCTTCAGGGCCATTCTCTGGAAACACCATATATTTT.

The rearrangement links TRBV6-5 to TRBJ1-5; D is undetermined. V was trimmed by 2 bases and J by 5 bases, leaving 10 bases between them. Per the germline V gene, CDR1 is MNHEY and CDR2 is SVGAGI. This CDR3 contains 14 residues. The DNA for the CDR3 is TGTGCCAGCAGTTACAGGCCAGCCGATCAGCCCCAGCATTTT. Translating it yields CASSYRPADQPQHF.

The chain is built from TRBV2 and TRBJ2-6; the match to TRBD1 covers 7 bases. Germline V gives CDR1 SNHLY, CDR2 FYNNEI. V lost 6 bases, J lost 0 bases, and 11 bases stayed unmatched. The CDR3 sequence is 18 residues long. The CDR3 sequence is CASRALTGILSGANVLTF. The CDR3 coding sequence is TGTGCCAGCAGGGCACTGACAGGGATCCTCTCTGGGGCCAACGTCCTGACTTTC.

The V gene is TRBV27, the J gene TRBJ2-1; maybe TRBD1 (6 bases). The CDR3 totals 14 residues. The germline V and J ends were trimmed by 0 bases and 8 bases, with 11 bases remaining between them. In germline, CDR1 is MNHEY, CDR2 SMNVEV (reference sequence). The CDR3 DNA is TGTGCCAGCAGTTTATCGCCGGACAGTTATGAGCAGTTCTTC. Its translation is CASSLSPDSYEQFF.

This clone has only a few counts. V gene TRBV6-5 combines with J gene TRBJ1-1; possible D gene TRBD1, 5 bases. The ends were cut back, 2 bases at V and 4 bases at J, with 11 bases in the middle. This CDR3 comprises 14 residues. Looked up from germline, CDR1 is MNHEY and CDR2 is SVGAGI. The DNA of the CDR3 is TGTGCCAGCAGTTACGGGACTGGGACCACTGAAGCTTTCTTT. Protein sequence: CASSYGTGTTEAFF.

V and J are TRBV5-6 and TRBJ1-4, with TRBD1 matching 9 bases. This CDR3 is built from 15 residues. V gave up 4 bases and J gave up 6 bases; unmatched junction bases: 7. The V gene's germline CDR1 is SGHDT and CDR2 YYEEEE. CDR3 amino acids: CASSPDRGGDEKLFF. CDR3 in DNA: TGTGCCAGCAGCCCCGACAGGGGGGGAGATGAAAAACTGTTTTTT. The variable domain in full, completed from reference TRBV5-6 and TRBJ1-4, reads DAGVTQSPTHLIKTRGQQVTLRCSPKSGHDTVSWYQQALGQGPQFIFQYYEEEERQRGNFPDRFSGHQFPNYSSELNVNALLLGDSALYLCASSPDRGGDEKLFFGSGTQLSVL.

Only one count was recorded for this clone. This chain joins TRBV18 and TRBJ2-7; maybe TRBD2 (5 bases). CDR3 length: 14 amino acids. CDR1 is KGHSH and CDR2 is LQKENI in the germline V gene. Trimming took off 3 bases at V and 2 bases at J, with 11 bases between the two ends. Here the CDR3 DNA reads TGTGCCAGCTCACCGGGAGCTACGACCTACGAGCAGTACTTC. Its translation: CASSPGATTYEQYF.

The V gene is TRBV10-3, the J gene TRBJ1-3, with D unclear. Germline CDR1 ENHRY, CDR2 SYGVKD. The germline V and J ends were trimmed by 0 bases and 0 bases, with 15 bases remaining between them. This CDR3 has 18 amino acids. The CDR3: CAISESHPLGISGNTIYF. Written as DNA, the CDR3 is TGTGCCATCAGTGAGTCCCACCCCCTGGGGATCTCTGGAAACACCATATATTTT.

This clone appeared a few times. The chain employs TRBV7-3 and TRBJ2-1, with 10 positions matching TRBD2. J lost 3 bases, V lost 5 bases, and 4 bases had no gene match. Germline V gives CDR1 SGHTA, CDR2 FQGTGA. The CDR3 consists of 15 residues. The CDR3 sequence is CASSHGLAVYNEQFF. For the CDR3, the DNA is TGTGCCAGCAGCCATGGACTAGCGGTCTACAATGAGCAGTTCTTC.

V usage is TRBV6-1 and J usage is TRBJ1-3; D remains unclear. Trimming shortened V by 8 bases and J by 4 bases, and 6 bases separated the two germline ends. Looked up from germline, CDR1 is MNHNS and CDR2 is SASEGT. CDR3 length: 11 residues. This CDR3 reads CASYPGNTIYF. The CDR3 DNA follows: TGTGCCAGCTACCCAGGAAACACCATATATTTT.

The chain employs TRBV6-6 and TRBJ1-5; 9 bases match TRBD1. The junction had 6 bases not matched to a gene; V was cut back by 5 bases and J by 4 bases. The CDR3 contains 15 residues. Germline values: CDR1 MNHNY, CDR2 SVGAGI (reference sequence). CDR3 coding DNA: TGTGCCAGCAGTCCGGGACAGGGACGAAATCAGCCCCAGCATTTT. Its protein product is CASSPGQGRNQPQHF.

There are a few counts of this clone. V gene TRBV11-3 combines with J gene TRBJ2-5; D possibly uses TRBD1 or TRBD2 (5 bases each). The CDR3 runs to 13 residues. In germline, CDR1 is SGHNT, CDR2 YENEEA. Deletions cut 5 bases from V and 5 bases from J, with 12 bases between. In DNA, the CDR3 is TGTGCCAGCAGCCCCGTGGGGACCGAGACCCAGTACTTC. It encodes CASSPVGTETQYF.

This chain connects TRBV6-5 to TRBJ1-2; 7 nucleotides line up with TRBD1. The V gene end was trimmed by 3 bases and the J gene end by 8 bases; junction bases not matched to a gene: 9. This CDR3 spans 14 amino acids. The germline V gene has CDR1 MNHEY and CDR2 SVGAGI. In nucleotides, the CDR3 is TGTGCCAGCAGTTATCGGGGAGGGGGCTACGGCTACACCTTC. It specifies CASSYRGGGYGYTF.

The chain recombines TRBV30 with TRBJ2-5; weak D call: TRBD1 (5 bases). The germline gives CDR1 GTSNPN, CDR2 SVGIG (reference sequence). V dropped 0 bases and J dropped 1 base, with 9 bases sitting between them. CDR3 length: 14 amino acids. This chain's CDR3 is CAWSVLQGQETQYF. The CDR3 DNA reads TGTGCCTGGAGTGTACTTCAGGGCCAAGAGACCCAGTACTTC.

The chain recombines TRBV5-5 with TRBJ2-5; D call uncertain. Trimming left V 4 bases short and J 0 bases short, with 16 bases between. The CDR3 is 16 residues long. Germline CDR1 and CDR2: SGHKS and YYEKEE (reference sequence). The CDR3 DNA is TGTGCCAGCAGCCTCGGATTCCTCGCCGACCAAGAGACCCAGTACTTC. Translating it yields CASSLGFLADQETQYF.

The chain joins TRBV7-9 to TRBJ1-4; TRBD1 might be the D (6 bases). CDR1 and CDR2 (germline): SEHNR, FQNEAQ (reference sequence). The V end lost 2 bases, the J end lost 6 bases, and 13 bases lay between the germline ends. The CDR3 loop spans 15 amino acids. The CDR3 bases are TGTGCCAGCAGCTTAATATGGGGGGCGGATGAAAAACTGTTTTTT. Translating it yields CASSLIWGADEKLFF.